This TCR beta chain was sequenced in a study of shared clonotypes between healthy human individuals. Study as a whole: Three plates were used per donor for CD4 naive, three for CD4 memory, two for CD8 naive and one for CD8 memory. General observations from the study: Estimated clonotype richness was generally higher in naive than memory subsets. The authors sampled blood alone, and tissue repertoires likely differ.

In the original analysis: From ImmunoSEQ came sequences covering only the junction and carrying no quality scores, so filtering differed. Repertoires were generated with immunoSEQ multiplex PCR, while TCRdb's copy carries only in-frame clones and drops some. Clone size and the V and J calls come from that table; the DNA yielded D and trimming. This sample has roughly 760,000 clones, with about 74% found just once. There are 12 residues in the CDR3. The ends were cut back, 4 bases at V and 3 bases at J, with 6 bases in the middle. Germline CDR1 reads MNHNS; CDR2 reads SASEGT. Points on this clone: Its antigen is as yet unknown.

This TCR was recovered from a woman younger than 45 in good health. The material sequenced was memory CD4+ T cells sorted from blood. As for subset: CD45RA-negative fraction. V usage is TRBV6-1 and J usage is TRBJ1-1; D gene ambiguous. CDR3 region: CASSAEYTEAFF. Written as DNA, the CDR3 is TGTGCCAGCAGTGCGGAGTACACTGAAGCTTTCTTT.